This is a list of T cell receptor beta chains from one sample in a study of beta chain features in type 1 diabetes. Assay used: immunoSEQ multiplex PCR; TCRdb lists only in-frame clones, some missing. In the table there are approximately 29,000 clones, approximately 65% of which are singletons. Sequencing was carried out using Tregs from blood. These TCRs come from a woman in her twenties or thirties with type 1 diabetes. Both conserved end residues are part of each CDR3. The D gene is left open where the match is weak. A clone size is listed for some rows: how often the clone was seen (once, few, many), or a class if it is expanded.

v_call,clone_size,d_call,j_call,cdr3_aa,cdr3_nt
TRBV29-1,-,TRBD1,TRBJ1-2,CSVFAQDRGPLANYGYTF,TGCAGCGTTTTTGCCCAGGACAGGGGCCCTTTAGCTAACTATGGCTACACCTTC
TRBV7-9,-,TRBD1,TRBJ1-2,CASSPPTGGEGYTF,TGTGCCAGCAGCCCCCCGACAGGGGGTGAAGGCTACACCTTC
TRBV4-2,-,TRBD1,TRBJ1-3,CASSQSLRDSSSGNTIYF,TGTGCCAGCAGCCAAAGCCTTCGGGACAGCTCGTCTGGAAACACCATATATTTT
TRBV5-1,once,TRBD2,TRBJ2-7,CASSLARLADTYEQYF,TGCGCCAGCAGCTTGGCCAGACTAGCGGATACCTACGAGCAGTACTTC
TRBV28,-,-,TRBJ2-4,CASSFLATANIQYF,TGTGCCAGCAGTTTCCTAGCGACTGCTAACATTCAGTACTTC
TRBV10-1,once,-,TRBJ2-1,CASSESSLEQFF,TGCGCCAGCAGTGAGTCTTCGTTGGAGCAGTTCTTC
TRBV7-8,-,TRBD2,TRBJ2-2,CASSPSGSSDTGELFF,TGTGCCAGCAGCCCGAGCGGGAGTTCGGACACCGGGGAGCTGTTTTTT
TRBV15,-,-,TRBJ2-3,CATSSELWDTQYF,TGTGCCACCAGCAGTGAGTTGTGGGATACGCAGTATTTT
TRBV29-1,-,TRBD1,TRBJ2-7,CSVEGQGRTLYEQYF,TGCAGCGTTGAGGGACAGGGTAGGACCCTCTACGAGCAGTACTTC
TRBV30,-,TRBD2,TRBJ2-6,CAWSPNVLAAHSGANVLTF,TGTGCCTGGAGTCCTAACGTACTAGCGGCACACTCTGGGGCCAACGTCCTGACTTTC
TRBV7-6,-,TRBD1,TRBJ1-1,CASSMGQMNTEAFF,TGTGCCAGCAGCATGGGACAGATGAACACTGAAGCTTTCTTT
TRBV6-1,-,-,TRBJ2-2,CASRTVANTGELFF,TGTGCCAGCCGGACAGTTGCGAACACCGGGGAGCTGTTTTTT
TRBV6-5,few,TRBD1,TRBJ1-4,CASKTGLFEKLFF,TGTGCCAGCAAGACAGGGCTTTTTGAAAAACTGTTTTTT
TRBV28,few,-,TRBJ2-7,CASSLVNRLEQYF,TGTGCCAGCAGTTTGGTTAACAGGCTAGAGCAGTACTTC
TRBV28,few,TRBD1,TRBJ2-5,CASSSQPGTGEGTQYF,TGTGCCAGCAGTTCCCAGCCCGGGACAGGGGAGGGGACCCAGTACTTC
TRBV6-5,-,TRBD1,TRBJ2-7,CATADRTYEQYF,TGTGCCACTGCGGACAGGACCTACGAGCAGTACTTC
TRBV6-6,few,-,TRBJ1-5,CASTLDKPGPQHF,TGTGCCAGCACCTTAGACAAGCCTGGTCCCCAGCATTTT
TRBV7-3,-,-,TRBJ1-2,CASSLGPADYGYTF,TGTGCCAGCAGCTTGGGGCCAGCTGATTATGGCTACACCTTC
TRBV10-1,-,-,TRBJ2-2,CASSGQYTGELFF,TGCGCCAGCAGTGGACAGTACACCGGGGAGCTGTTTTTT
TRBV29-1,few,-,TRBJ1-2,CSANLQGWGYTF,TGCAGCGCAAACCTCCAGGGTTGGGGCTACACCTTC
TRBV7-9,-,-,TRBJ2-2,CASITGSSTGELFF,TGTGCCAGCATCACAGGGTCCTCCACCGGGGAGCTGTTTTTT
TRBV7-6,-,TRBD2,TRBJ2-3,CASSLMTAGEGTDTQYF,TGTGCCAGCAGCTTAATGACGGCGGGAGAGGGCACAGATACGCAGTATTTT
TRBV5-1,medium-sized,-,TRBJ2-7,CASSSSAYEQYF,TGCGCCAGCAGCTCTAGCGCCTACGAGCAGTACTTC
TRBV18,-,-,TRBJ2-1,CASSPPAINEQFF,TGTGCCAGCTCACCACCGGCCATCAATGAGCAGTTCTTC
TRBV5-1,-,TRBD2,TRBJ2-5,CASSSTTGRETQYF,TGCGCCAGCAGCTCAACCACCGGGAGGGAGACCCAGTACTTC
TRBV30,-,-,TRBJ2-1,CAWTEGVGSYNEQFF,TGTGCCTGGACTGAGGGAGTTGGATCCTACAATGAGCAGTTCTTC
TRBV7-3,-,-,TRBJ1-1,CASSLTGRDTEAFF,TGTGCCAGCAGCTTAACAGGGAGGGACACTGAAGCTTTCTTT
TRBV7-9,few,-,TRBJ1-3,CASSSDLSGNTIYF,TGTGCCAGCAGCTCCGACTTGTCTGGAAACACCATATATTTT
TRBV19,-,-,TRBJ1-2,CASGVLGYTF,TGTGCCAGCGGGGTGCTTGGCTACACCTTC
TRBV18,few,-,TRBJ1-5,CASSPQGKGSNQPQHF,TGTGCCAGCTCACCACAGGGGAAGGGTAGCAATCAGCCCCAGCATTTT
TRBV19,-,-,TRBJ2-7,CASSIADRLYEQYF,TGTGCCAGTAGTATCGCCGACAGGCTCTACGAGCAGTACTTC
TRBV7-9,-,TRBD1,TRBJ1-5,CASSHSTGGQPQHF,TGTGCCAGCAGCCATTCGACAGGGGGTCAGCCCCAGCATTTT
TRBV7-9,-,TRBD1,TRBJ2-7,CASSLARGYEQYF,TGTGCCAGCAGCTTAGCCAGGGGGTACGAGCAGTACTTC
TRBV6-1,once,TRBD1,TRBJ2-7,CASSEQGVSYEQYF,TGTGCCAGCAGTGAACAGGGGGTCTCCTACGAGCAGTACTTC
TRBV4-2,-,-,TRBJ2-3,CASSQEGGDTQYF,TGTGCCAGCAGCCAAGAAGGGGGAGATACGCAGTATTTT
TRBV30,-,TRBD1,TRBJ2-7,CAAGQVIYEQYF,TGTGCCGCGGGACAGGTCATCTACGAGCAGTACTTC
TRBV2,few,-,TRBJ1-1,CASSFGAATEAFF,TGTGCCAGCAGTTTTGGGGCAGCCACTGAAGCTTTCTTT
TRBV7-9,once,TRBD1,TRBJ2-1,CASSLLPGQGADEQFF,TGTGCCAGCAGCTTATTACCGGGACAGGGGGCCGATGAGCAGTTCTTC
TRBV29-1,-,-,TRBJ1-5,CSACFGQGGDQPQHF,TGCAGCGCATGCTTCGGGCAGGGCGGGGATCAGCCCCAGCATTTT
TRBV5-5,few,TRBD1,TRBJ2-2,CASRKTGLNTGELFF,TGTGCCAGCAGGAAGACAGGGTTGAACACCGGGGAGCTGTTTTTT
TRBV5-1,-,-,TRBJ2-7,CASSPGHVEQYF,TGCGCCAGCAGTCCGGGACACGTGGAGCAGTACTTC
TRBV5-1,once,-,TRBJ1-2,CASSLWGSPRGGGYTF,TGCGCCAGCAGCTTGTGGGGGAGCCCCAGAGGGGGTGGCTACACCTTC
TRBV2,-,TRBD2,TRBJ2-1,CASTSGTRYNEQFF,TGTGCCAGCACATCTGGGACTAGGTACAATGAGCAGTTCTTC
TRBV2,-,-,TRBJ2-1,CASRDTGIVNEQFF,TGTGCCAGCAGAGACACCGGGATAGTCAATGAGCAGTTCTTC
TRBV29-1,-,TRBD1,TRBJ2-3,CSVEGGFEDTQYF,TGCAGCGTGGAAGGGGGCTTTGAAGATACGCAGTATTTT
TRBV30,-,-,TRBJ2-1,CAWSVPRGNEQFF,TGTGCCTGGAGTGTACCACGGGGAAATGAGCAGTTCTTC
TRBV28,-,TRBD2,TRBJ2-5,CASSKLGRAGETQYF,TGTGCCAGCAGCAAGTTGGGGAGGGCCGGCGAGACCCAGTACTTC
TRBV5-1,-,TRBD2,TRBJ2-7,CASSGGLVGEQYF,TGCGCCAGCAGCGGGGGACTAGTAGGCGAGCAGTACTTC
TRBV28,-,TRBD1,TRBJ1-5,CASKSRGLGNQPQHF,TGTGCCAGCAAAAGCAGGGGGCTCGGCAATCAGCCCCAGCATTTT
TRBV10-2,-,-,TRBJ1-5,CASSESTGLLNNQPQHF,TGCGCCAGCAGTGAGTCGACAGGCCTACTCAACAATCAGCCCCAGCATTTT
TRBV7-9,-,-,TRBJ2-5,CASSLRGLRETQYF,TGTGCCAGCAGCTTACGTGGACTCCGAGAGACCCAGTACTTC
TRBV5-1,-,-,TRBJ2-2,CASSLGLSMGAGELFF,TGCGCCAGCAGCTTGGGCCTCTCGATGGGAGCCGGGGAGCTGTTTTTT
TRBV30,-,TRBD2,TRBJ2-1,CAWSVQYGGRSYNEQFF,TGTGCCTGGAGTGTACAGTACGGGGGGAGATCCTACAATGAGCAGTTCTTC
TRBV7-6,-,-,TRBJ2-1,CASSLTPGVNEQFF,TGTGCCAGCAGCTTGACCCCAGGGGTAAATGAGCAGTTCTTC
TRBV7-9,-,TRBD2,TRBJ2-7,CASTYLSGSAYEQYF,TGTGCCAGCACCTATCTTAGCGGGAGTGCCTACGAGCAGTACTTC
TRBV2,once,-,TRBJ1-5,CASSSGSNQPQHF,TGTGCCAGCAGTTCAGGGAGCAATCAGCCCCAGCATTTT
TRBV7-9,-,-,TRBJ1-1,CASSYRDGKTEAFF,TGTGCCAGCAGCTACAGGGACGGGAAGACTGAAGCTTTCTTT
TRBV5-5,few,-,TRBJ1-2,CASSLDGYGYTF,TGTGCCAGCAGCTTGGACGGGTATGGCTACACCTTC
TRBV7-2,few,-,TRBJ2-1,CASSLELARSYNEQFF,TGTGCCAGCAGCTTAGAGCTAGCGAGGTCCTACAATGAGCAGTTCTTC